Listed below are T cell receptor beta chains from one sample, sequenced in a study of blood T cell repertoires in COVID-19. Sequenced by immunoSEQ multiplex PCR; TCRdb stores in-frame clones only, minus some. The data show 170,000 or so clones, 90% seen once. Sequenced: peripheral blood. The source of these receptors is a man between 50 and 59 years old with acute or convalescent COVID-19. Both conserved end residues are part of each CDR3. The order of the fields is V gene, D gene, clone size, J gene, CDR3 protein, CDR3 DNA. D genes are given only for firm matches. Clone sizes are given selectively: once, few, many, or a class where the clone is expanded.

V gene: TRBV6-5; D gene: .; clone size: .; J gene: TRBJ1-2; CDR3 protein: CASSSRDGYTF; CDR3 DNA: TGTGCCAGCAGTTCCAGGGATGGCTACACCTTC
V gene: TRBV7-8; D gene: .; clone size: .; J gene: TRBJ2-1; CDR3 protein: CASSPLASYRNEQFF; CDR3 DNA: TGTGCCAGCAGCCCGCTAGCGTCCTATCGGAATGAGCAGTTCTTC
V gene: TRBV27; D gene: TRBD2; clone size: .; J gene: TRBJ2-2; CDR3 protein: CASSLSSTSGQNTGELFF; CDR3 DNA: TGTGCCAGCAGTTTATCCTCGACTAGCGGGCAAAACACCGGGGAGCTGTTTTTT
V gene: TRBV27; D gene: TRBD2; clone size: .; J gene: TRBJ2-2; CDR3 protein: CASSPFSSGSTGELFF; CDR3 DNA: TGTGCCAGCAGTCCCTTTTCTAGCGGGAGCACCGGGGAGCTGTTTTTT
V gene: TRBV7-8; D gene: TRBD1; clone size: .; J gene: TRBJ1-4; CDR3 protein: CASSPDRGWEKLFF; CDR3 DNA: TGTGCCAGCAGCCCAGACAGGGGTTGGGAAAAACTGTTTTTT
V gene: TRBV7-9; D gene: TRBD1; clone size: .; J gene: TRBJ2-6; CDR3 protein: CASSASGQGASGANVLTF; CDR3 DNA: TGTGCCAGCAGCGCCTCGGGGCAGGGGGCGTCTGGGGCCAACGTCCTGACTTTC
V gene: TRBV28; D gene: .; clone size: .; J gene: TRBJ2-6; CDR3 protein: CASSLPGHSSGANVLTF; CDR3 DNA: TGTGCCAGCAGTTTACCAGGGCATAGCTCTGGGGCCAACGTCCTGACTTTC
V gene: TRBV5-6; D gene: TRBD1; clone size: .; J gene: TRBJ2-5; CDR3 protein: CASSLGQAQETQYF; CDR3 DNA: TGTGCCAGCAGCCTAGGACAGGCCCAAGAGACCCAGTACTTC
V gene: TRBV29-1; D gene: TRBD2; clone size: .; J gene: TRBJ2-7; CDR3 protein: CSVEFQRGLAGGAYEQYF; CDR3 DNA: TGCAGCGTTGAATTTCAGCGGGGACTAGCGGGAGGAGCCTACGAGCAGTACTTC
V gene: TRBV3-1/TRBV3-2; D gene: .; clone size: .; J gene: TRBJ1-3; CDR3 protein: CASSQGPYSGNTIYF; CDR3 DNA: TGTGCCAGCAGCCAAGGGCCGTACTCTGGAAACACCATATATTTT
V gene: TRBV7-2; D gene: TRBD1; clone size: few; J gene: TRBJ1-6; CDR3 protein: CASRFRTTGLSSYNSPLHF; CDR3 DNA: TGTGCCAGCAGATTTAGAACGACAGGGCTGAGCTCCTATAATTCACCCCTCCACTTT
V gene: TRBV5-1; D gene: .; clone size: .; J gene: TRBJ2-2; CDR3 protein: CASSLTTNTGELFF; CDR3 DNA: TGCGCCAGCAGCTTGACAACGAACACCGGGGAGCTGTTTTTT
V gene: TRBV7-9; D gene: .; clone size: .; J gene: TRBJ1-1; CDR3 protein: CASSLVGGSTEAFF; CDR3 DNA: TGTGCCAGCAGCTTAGTGGGGGGAAGCACTGAAGCTTTCTTT
V gene: TRBV7-9; D gene: TRBD1; clone size: .; J gene: TRBJ1-4; CDR3 protein: CASSLGQGNEKLFF; CDR3 DNA: TGTGCCAGCAGCTTGGGACAGGGGAATGAAAAACTGTTTTTT
V gene: TRBV9; D gene: TRBD1; clone size: .; J gene: TRBJ1-1; CDR3 protein: CASSGRTGAEAFF; CDR3 DNA: TGTGCCAGCAGCGGACGGACAGGTGCTGAAGCTTTCTTT
V gene: TRBV11-2; D gene: .; clone size: few; J gene: TRBJ1-3; CDR3 protein: CASSLEWGASGNTIYF; CDR3 DNA: TGTGCCAGCAGCTTAGAGTGGGGAGCCTCTGGAAACACCATATATTTT
V gene: TRBV30; D gene: .; clone size: .; J gene: TRBJ2-6; CDR3 protein: CAWSVQPFRSGANVLTF; CDR3 DNA: TGTGCCTGGAGTGTACAGCCATTCCGCTCTGGGGCCAACGTCCTGACTTTC
V gene: TRBV19; D gene: .; clone size: .; J gene: TRBJ2-1; CDR3 protein: CASSIEVGDEQFF; CDR3 DNA: TGTGCCAGTAGTATAGAAGTCGGGGATGAGCAGTTCTTC
V gene: TRBV30; D gene: TRBD2; clone size: .; J gene: TRBJ2-3; CDR3 protein: CAWSRSRTSGTDTQYF; CDR3 DNA: TGTGCCTGGAGTCGATCCCGGACTAGCGGGACAGATACGCAGTATTTT
V gene: TRBV10-3; D gene: .; clone size: .; J gene: TRBJ1-1; CDR3 protein: CAIRADGRNTEAFF; CDR3 DNA: TGTGCCATCAGAGCGGATGGAAGGAACACTGAAGCTTTCTTT
V gene: TRBV28; D gene: .; clone size: .; J gene: TRBJ1-1; CDR3 protein: CASILWGADTEAFF; CDR3 DNA: TGTGCCAGCATCTTATGGGGGGCGGACACTGAAGCTTTCTTT
V gene: TRBV5-6; D gene: .; clone size: .; J gene: TRBJ1-5; CDR3 protein: CASSLAGASNQPQHF; CDR3 DNA: TGTGCCAGCAGCTTGGCAGGGGCGAGCAATCAGCCCCAGCATTTT
V gene: TRBV28; D gene: TRBD1; clone size: .; J gene: TRBJ2-1; CDR3 protein: CASSRFGTGAEVVQFF; CDR3 DNA: TGTGCCAGCAGCCGCTTCGGTACAGGGGCTGAAGTAGTGCAGTTCTTC
V gene: TRBV11-1; D gene: .; clone size: .; J gene: TRBJ2-1; CDR3 protein: CASRGDLGTSNEQFF; CDR3 DNA: TGTGCCAGCAGGGGGGACTTAGGCACCTCCAATGAGCAGTTCTTC
V gene: TRBV7-2; D gene: TRBD2; clone size: .; J gene: TRBJ2-2; CDR3 protein: CASSFGTSGGTGELFF; CDR3 DNA: TGTGCCAGCAGCTTCGGGACTAGCGGAGGTACCGGGGAGCTGTTTTTT
V gene: TRBV5-1; D gene: .; clone size: .; J gene: TRBJ2-1; CDR3 protein: CASSLTLSSYNEQFF; CDR3 DNA: TGCGCCAGCAGCTTAACCCTCAGCTCCTACAATGAGCAGTTCTTC
V gene: TRBV21-1; D gene: .; clone size: .; J gene: TRBJ2-1; CDR3 protein: CASSNGLPEEREGLNEQFF; CDR3 DNA: TGTGCCAGCAGCAATGGGCTCCCGGAGGAGCGGGAGGGGCTCAATGAGCAGTTCTTC
V gene: TRBV19; D gene: TRBD1; clone size: .; J gene: TRBJ1-5; CDR3 protein: CASSPTTGGSNQPQHF; CDR3 DNA: TGTGCCAGTAGTCCCACGACAGGGGGGAGCAATCAGCCCCAGCATTTT
V gene: TRBV5-6; D gene: .; clone size: .; J gene: TRBJ1-4; CDR3 protein: CASSLVLEEKLFF; CDR3 DNA: TGTGCCAGCAGCTTGGTTCTTGAGGAGAAACTGTTTTTT
V gene: TRBV11-2; D gene: TRBD2; clone size: .; J gene: TRBJ2-3; CDR3 protein: CASSLLGRGGSTDTQYF; CDR3 DNA: TGTGCCAGCAGCCTTCTAGGGCGGGGGGGGAGCACAGATACGCAGTATTTT
V gene: TRBV5-1; D gene: TRBD1; clone size: .; J gene: TRBJ1-2; CDR3 protein: CASSAGQGSWGYTF; CDR3 DNA: TGCGCCAGCAGCGCGGGACAGGGAAGTTGGGGCTACACCTTC
V gene: TRBV27; D gene: .; clone size: .; J gene: TRBJ1-4; CDR3 protein: CASKLNRVTNEKLFF; CDR3 DNA: TGTGCCAGCAAATTAAACAGGGTGACTAATGAAAAACTGTTTTTT
V gene: TRBV18; D gene: TRBD1; clone size: .; J gene: TRBJ1-1; CDR3 protein: CASSPSTGSSEAFF; CDR3 DNA: TGTGCCAGCTCACCGTCGACAGGGAGTAGTGAAGCTTTCTTT
V gene: TRBV11-3; D gene: .; clone size: .; J gene: TRBJ1-1; CDR3 protein: CASSLGGGFTEAFF; CDR3 DNA: TGTGCCAGCAGCTTGGGGGGGGGCTTCACTGAAGCTTTCTTT
V gene: TRBV5-1; D gene: .; clone size: few; J gene: TRBJ2-2; CDR3 protein: CASSLVPQGSTGELFF; CDR3 DNA: TGCGCCAGCAGCTTGGTCCCCCAGGGAAGCACCGGGGAGCTGTTTTTT
V gene: TRBV19; D gene: .; clone size: .; J gene: TRBJ1-5; CDR3 protein: CASSKDGRENQPQHF; CDR3 DNA: TGTGCCAGTAGCAAGGACGGGAGGGAAAATCAGCCCCAGCATTTT
V gene: TRBV4-2; D gene: TRBD1; clone size: .; J gene: TRBJ1-1; CDR3 protein: CASSRDRGNTEAFF; CDR3 DNA: TGTGCCAGCAGCCGGGACAGGGGAAACACTGAAGCTTTCTTT
V gene: TRBV9; D gene: .; clone size: .; J gene: TRBJ2-2; CDR3 protein: CASSLVWGANTGELFF; CDR3 DNA: TGTGCCAGCAGCCTCGTGTGGGGGGCGAACACCGGGGAGCTGTTTTTT
V gene: TRBV19; D gene: TRBD1; clone size: .; J gene: TRBJ2-1; CDR3 protein: CASSGGQGAPNEQFF; CDR3 DNA: TGTGCAAGTAGTGGGGGGCAGGGGGCACCCAATGAGCAGTTCTTC
V gene: TRBV28; D gene: .; clone size: once; J gene: TRBJ2-3; CDR3 protein: CASREVTPDTQYF; CDR3 DNA: TGTGCCAGCAGAGAGGTTACCCCAGATACGCAGTATTTT
V gene: TRBV11-1; D gene: .; clone size: once; J gene: TRBJ2-1; CDR3 protein: CASSLWRAGYNEQFF; CDR3 DNA: TGTGCCAGCAGCTTATGGAGGGCGGGGTACAATGAGCAGTTCTTC
V gene: TRBV6-5; D gene: .; clone size: .; J gene: TRBJ1-5; CDR3 protein: CASSSRVFGNQPQHF; CDR3 DNA: TGTGCCAGCAGCTCTCGGGTCTTTGGCAATCAGCCCCAGCATTTT
V gene: TRBV19; D gene: TRBD2; clone size: .; J gene: TRBJ2-3; CDR3 protein: CASSTSGRAFMDTQYF; CDR3 DNA: TGTGCCAGTAGTACCTCGGGGAGGGCCTTTATGGATACGCAGTATTTT
V gene: TRBV10-3; D gene: TRBD2; clone size: .; J gene: TRBJ2-6; CDR3 protein: CAIREREGLGANVLTF; CDR3 DNA: TGTGCCATCCGAGAGCGGGAGGGGCTAGGGGCCAACGTCCTGACTTTC
V gene: TRBV18; D gene: .; clone size: .; J gene: TRBJ2-1; CDR3 protein: CASSPSQRVYNEQFF; CDR3 DNA: TGTGCCAGCTCACCGTCTCAGAGGGTCTACAATGAGCAGTTCTTC
V gene: TRBV7-9; D gene: TRBD2; clone size: .; J gene: TRBJ2-7; CDR3 protein: CASSLRLAGTNEQYF; CDR3 DNA: TGTGCCAGCAGCTTACGACTAGCGGGAACCAACGAGCAGTACTTC
V gene: TRBV7-9; D gene: TRBD1; clone size: once; J gene: TRBJ2-3; CDR3 protein: CASSGRQGWDTQYF; CDR3 DNA: TGTGCCAGCAGCGGAAGACAGGGTTGGGATACGCAGTATTTT
V gene: TRBV4-3; D gene: .; clone size: .; J gene: TRBJ2-2; CDR3 protein: CASSQAGLYTNTGELFF; CDR3 DNA: TGCGCCAGCAGCCAAGCCGGACTATATACGAACACCGGGGAGCTGTTTTTT
V gene: TRBV27; D gene: .; clone size: .; J gene: TRBJ2-2; CDR3 protein: CASSSGRGLGELFF; CDR3 DNA: TGTGCCAGCAGCTCCGGTAGGGGGTTAGGGGAGCTGTTTTTT